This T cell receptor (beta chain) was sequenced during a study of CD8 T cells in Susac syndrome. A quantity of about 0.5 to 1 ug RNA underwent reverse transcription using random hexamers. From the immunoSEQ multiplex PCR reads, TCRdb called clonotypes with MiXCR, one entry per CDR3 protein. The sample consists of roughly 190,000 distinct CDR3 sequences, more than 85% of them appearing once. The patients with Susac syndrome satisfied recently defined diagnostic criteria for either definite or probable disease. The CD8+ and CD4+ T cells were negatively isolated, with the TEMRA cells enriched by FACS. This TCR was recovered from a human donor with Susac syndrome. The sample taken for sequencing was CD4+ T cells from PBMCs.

In DNA form, the CDR3 reads TGCAGTGCTATTCGTCAGGGGACTGAAGCTTTCTTT. This encodes CSAIRQGTEAFF. This chain connects TRBV20-1 to TRBJ1-1, with D perhaps matching TRBD1 (6 bases). The CDR3 length is 12 residues. The V gene's germline CDR1 is DFQATT and CDR2 SNEGSKA (reference sequence). The V gene lost 4 bases and the J gene lost 5 bases, with 11 bases spanning the gap.